The source of this T cell receptor (beta chain) is a study of cytomegalovirus exposure and HLA in healthy donors. Study-level findings and limits: Cytomegalovirus-associated TCR beta chains were listed, numbering approximately 150.

With regard to this clone: Its antigen is still unknown.

The germline gives CDR1 MDHEN, CDR2 SYDVKM. The CDR3 consists of 14 residues. Trimming at V came to 6 bases and at J to 8 bases, leaving 8 bases not matched to a gene. Primers for the PCR totalled 60 Vbeta and 13 Jbeta. In the source study's methods: Later reanalysis found around 84 million unique TCR beta chains, approximately 11 million of them shared. The assay was immunoSEQ multiplex PCR, and TCRdb's table has in-frame clones only and misses some. For V, J and clone size, that table is used; D and trimming come from the DNA. This table lists some 67,000 clones. The rearrangement links TRBV28 to TRBJ2-1, with 9 bases matching TRBD2. Sequenced input: PBMCs. The sequence was collected from a woman in her 30s in good health and CMV-seronegative. The DNA for the CDR3 is TGTGCCAGCAGCCAAGCGGGAGGAGGCGATGAGCAGTTCTTC. Its translation is CASSQAGGGDEQFF.